This T cell receptor (beta chain) was sequenced during a study of T cell repertoires in cytomegalovirus infection. Study-wide results and limits: Dominating the ex vivo response were TCR beta clonotypes that were CMV-specific and HLA-C-restricted.

TCRdb independently ran MiXCR on the reads; one entry per CDR3 protein. Here the sample spans tens of thousands of distinct CDR3 sequences, roughly 18% being singletons. Concerning this clonotype: Its target is unknown.

The trim removed 5 bases at V and 0 bases at J, leaving 2 bases unmatched. Germline lookup yields CDR1 MNHEY and CDR2 SVGAGI. The CDR3 has 15 amino acids. The source is a human donor in good health (CMV status not recorded). Some clones in this sample may be carry-over from other donors' samples. Sample: CD8+ T cells from cultured PBMCs, taken from culture after CMV antigen stimulation. The rearrangement links TRBV6-5 to TRBJ2-5, with 11 bases aligning to TRBD2. CDR3 DNA: TGTGCCAGCAGTCGGACTAGCGGGTACCAAGAGACCCAGTACTTC. This codes for CASSRTSGYQETQYF.